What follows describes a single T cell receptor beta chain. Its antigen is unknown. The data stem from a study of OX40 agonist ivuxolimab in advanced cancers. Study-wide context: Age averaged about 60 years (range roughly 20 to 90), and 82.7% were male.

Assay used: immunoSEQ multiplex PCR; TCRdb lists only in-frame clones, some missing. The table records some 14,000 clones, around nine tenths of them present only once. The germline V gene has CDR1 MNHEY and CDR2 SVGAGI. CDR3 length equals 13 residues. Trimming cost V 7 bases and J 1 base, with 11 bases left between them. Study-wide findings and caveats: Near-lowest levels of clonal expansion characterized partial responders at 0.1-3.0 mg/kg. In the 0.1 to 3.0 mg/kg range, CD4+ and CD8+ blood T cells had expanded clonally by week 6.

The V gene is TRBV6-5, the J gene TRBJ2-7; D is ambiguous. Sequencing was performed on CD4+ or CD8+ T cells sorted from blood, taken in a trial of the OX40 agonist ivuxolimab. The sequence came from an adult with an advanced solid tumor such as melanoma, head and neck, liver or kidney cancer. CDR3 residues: CASKPDVSYEQYF. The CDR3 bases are TGTGCCAGCAAACCCGACGTATCCTACGAGCAGTACTTC.